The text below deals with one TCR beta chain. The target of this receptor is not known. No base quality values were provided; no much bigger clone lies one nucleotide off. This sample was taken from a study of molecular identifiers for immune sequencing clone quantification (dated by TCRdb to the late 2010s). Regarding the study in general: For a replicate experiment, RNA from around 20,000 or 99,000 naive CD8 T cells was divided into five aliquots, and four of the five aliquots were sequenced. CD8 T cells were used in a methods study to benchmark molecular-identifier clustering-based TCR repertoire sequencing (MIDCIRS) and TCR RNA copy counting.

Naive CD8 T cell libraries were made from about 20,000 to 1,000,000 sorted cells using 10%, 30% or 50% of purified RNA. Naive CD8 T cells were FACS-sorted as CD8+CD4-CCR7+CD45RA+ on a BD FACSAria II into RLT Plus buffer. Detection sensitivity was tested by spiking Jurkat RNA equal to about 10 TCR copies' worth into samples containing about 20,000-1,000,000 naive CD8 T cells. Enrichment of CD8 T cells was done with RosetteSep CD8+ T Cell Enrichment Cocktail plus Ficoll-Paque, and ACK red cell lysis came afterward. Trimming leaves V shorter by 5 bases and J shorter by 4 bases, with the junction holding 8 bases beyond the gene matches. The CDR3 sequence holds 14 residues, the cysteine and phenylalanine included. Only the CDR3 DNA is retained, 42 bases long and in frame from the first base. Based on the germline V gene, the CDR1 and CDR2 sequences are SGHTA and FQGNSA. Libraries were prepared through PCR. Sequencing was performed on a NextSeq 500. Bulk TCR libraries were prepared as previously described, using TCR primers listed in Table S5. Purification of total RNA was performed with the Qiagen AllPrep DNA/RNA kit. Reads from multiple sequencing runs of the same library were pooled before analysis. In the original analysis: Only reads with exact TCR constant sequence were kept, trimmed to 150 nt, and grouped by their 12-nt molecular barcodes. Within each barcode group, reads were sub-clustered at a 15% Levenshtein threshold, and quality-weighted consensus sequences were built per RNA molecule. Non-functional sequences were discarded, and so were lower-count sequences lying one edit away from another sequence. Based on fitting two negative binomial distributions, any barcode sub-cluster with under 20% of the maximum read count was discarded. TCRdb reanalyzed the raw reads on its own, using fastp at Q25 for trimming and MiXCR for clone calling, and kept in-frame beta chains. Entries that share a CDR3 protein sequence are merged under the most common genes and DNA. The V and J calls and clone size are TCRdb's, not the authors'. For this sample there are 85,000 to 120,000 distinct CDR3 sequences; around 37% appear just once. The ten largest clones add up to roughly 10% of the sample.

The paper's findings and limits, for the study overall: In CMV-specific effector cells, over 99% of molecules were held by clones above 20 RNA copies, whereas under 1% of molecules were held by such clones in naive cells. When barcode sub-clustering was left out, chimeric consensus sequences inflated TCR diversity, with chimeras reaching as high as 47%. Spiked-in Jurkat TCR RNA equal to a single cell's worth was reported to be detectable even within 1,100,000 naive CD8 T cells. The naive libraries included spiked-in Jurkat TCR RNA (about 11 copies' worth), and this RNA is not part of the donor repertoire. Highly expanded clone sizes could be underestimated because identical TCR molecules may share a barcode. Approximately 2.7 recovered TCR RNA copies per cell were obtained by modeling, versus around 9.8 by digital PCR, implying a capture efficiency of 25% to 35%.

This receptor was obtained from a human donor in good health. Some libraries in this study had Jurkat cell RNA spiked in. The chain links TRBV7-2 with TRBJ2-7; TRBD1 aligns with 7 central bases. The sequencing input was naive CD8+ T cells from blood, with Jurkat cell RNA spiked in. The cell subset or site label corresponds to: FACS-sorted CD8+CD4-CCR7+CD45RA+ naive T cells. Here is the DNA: TGTGCCAGCAGCGTCCGGGACAGTACTTACGAGCAGTACTTC. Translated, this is CASSVRDSTYEQYF.